The TCR beta chain described here comes from a study of regulatory T cells in long-lasting Graves disease. Broader study findings: Shared public clonotypes totalled 2,741 in persistent patients, compared with about 930 in new patients.

Time point in this sample: persistent/refractory GD, antithyroid drugs over 5 years with positive TRAb. PBMC-extracted RNA yielded the TCR library. CDR3 regions were amplified by Arm-PCR using iRepertoire HTBI primers to build TCR beta libraries. TCRdb reanalysed the multiplex PCR reads using MiXCR and keeps one entry per CDR3 protein. The sample records fewer than 400,000 distinct CDR3 sequences, 20% to 25% being singletons. For this clonotype: Antigen unknown.

Trimming at V came to 2 bases and at J to 7 bases, leaving 2 bases not matched to a gene. The CDR3 is 14 residues long. Germline assignment: CDR1 MNHNS and CDR2 SASEGT. J is TRBJ1-6 and V is TRBV6-1; 7 bases fit TRBD1. This TCR was sampled from a female donor with Graves disease. The source was peripheral blood mononuclear cells (PBMCs), collected when the disease was refractory, from a patient treated with antithyroid drugs. The CDR3 nucleotides are TGTGCCAGCAGTGAACAGGGGGGCAATTCACCCCTCCACTTT. Translating gives CASSEQGGNSPLHF.